This TCR beta chain was sequenced in a study of shared clonotypes between healthy human individuals (dated by TCRdb to about 2020). A note on the overall study: Two women and a few men aged 18 to 49 years were included in the cohort. For each donor, CD4 naive and CD4 memory were each run on three plates, CD8 naive on two plates, and CD8 memory on one plate. Blood TCR repertoires of five healthy adults were deeply sequenced to estimate repertoire size and the extent of clonotype sharing between individuals. To increase sequencing depth and limit assay-specific biases, different laboratories used diverse techniques to prepare libraries and sequence TCR repertoires. Per donor, leukapheresis produced somewhere between about 0.94 and 8.9 billion PBMCs.

About this clone: No cognate antigen has been identified for it. No much larger clone exists at a distance of one base, and base qualities are not known.

General conclusions and limits of the study: Based on pairwise subsampling, the degree of clonotype sharing among donors was expected to be affected by sequencing depth. Sampling was restricted to blood, and TCR repertoires in tissues likely differ from the TCR repertoires found in blood. The genetic and exposure-history diversity represented was limited by the small number of donors. Naive subsets generally had larger estimated clonotype richness than memory subsets. Higher generation probabilities were observed for clonotypes shared by all four sorted-subset donors than for non-shared clonotypes. Incomplete sequencing was indicated by rarefaction of sorted-subset datasets, despite the large sequencing depth. Sharing across several donors was observed for roughly 5.4% of naive CD4, 3% to 3.5% of naive CD8, about 2.3% of memory CD4, and about 0.39% of memory CD8 clonotypes.

Healthy HIV-negative adults with no recently reported acute infections or vaccinations were included as donors. Every donor was a Caucasian adult living in Nashville, Tennessee, USA. Magnetic negative selection was used to enrich CD4+ T cells, after which naive cells were positively selected on CD45RA and the negative fraction became the memory subset. Blood was collected by leukapheresis, and PBMCs were isolated by Ficoll-Histopaque density gradient centrifugation and then cryopreserved in liquid nitrogen vapor phase. Purity and quantity of every magnetically sorted T cell population were checked by analytical flow cytometry. From each sorted fraction, genomic DNA was isolated and quantified by UV absorbance on a Nanodrop 2000c. Using the deep immunoSEQ assay, TCR CDR3 regions were amplified from genomic DNA by multiplex PCR. Extracted genomic DNA from each cell subset was distributed evenly across all wells of several immunoSEQ 96-well plates, and each plate was treated as a replicate. Each replicate PCR for sorted subsets received about 180 ng genomic DNA, equal to some 32,000 T cell genomes. Purified libraries were quantified with a Qubit 3.0 fluorometer, sized on a Bioanalyzer 2100, and re-quantified with the KAPA Library Quantification kit. Each immunoSEQ 96-well plate was sequenced on its own single-read 150-cycle Illumina NextSeq 550 flow cell. The study's own analysis went as follows. Because the immunoSEQ output included only junctional sequences and no quality scores, the filtering could not be the same as the filtering used for full-length reads. Sequences were annotated with PyIR, a Python wrapper for IgBLAST v1.9, and V/J genes and CDR3 were assigned using IMGT germline references. Any read was removed if the V/J assignment was weak (E-value above 1e-6), the CDR3 was missing, or the read contained stop codons, out-of-frame junctions, or ambiguous translated residues. V3J clonotypes were defined by identical inferred V gene, J gene, and CDR3 amino acid sequence. The percentage overlap between two repertoires was calculated by dividing the number of shared unique clonotypes by the size of the smaller repertoire. RTK rarefaction, the Chao1 estimator, and Recon v2.1 estimates of unobserved clonotypes were used to assess repertoire richness. Generation probabilities for all TCRbeta clonotypes obtained by the gDNA method from several donors were computed using OLGA. Entries here come from immuneACCESS through TCRdb and include only in-frame sequences with V and J called. Some clones fail to appear in such tables; in the studies checked, an unresolved V gene covers under half of the shortfall, and the cause of the remainder is unknown. The D gene and trimming were derived from the DNA, and the V and J assignments and clone size from that table. The sample table shows 600,000 to 800,000 clones, and 72% are seen once. In total, the top ten clones hold about 1.8% of the sample.

CDR1 and CDR2 are read off the germline V gene as SGHVS and FQNEAQ. V drops 5 bases and J drops 7 bases, leaving 17 bases in between. From the cysteine up to the phenylalanine, the CDR3 has a length of 15 residues. Only the CDR3 portion is preserved as DNA: 45 bases, with reading frame beginning at the first base. This TCR was sampled from a woman aged 25-40 years in good health. The sequencing input was memory CD4+ T cells sorted from blood. This specimen's cell subset or site label, interpreted: CD45RA-negative fraction. The chain joins TRBV7-8 to TRBJ1-4, with TRBD1 as a weak D call on 6 bases. The nucleotide sequence reads TGTGCCAGCAGCCTAAGGCGGGGGGCAGGTGAAAAACTGTTTTTT. Translated, it reads CASSLRRGAGEKLFF.